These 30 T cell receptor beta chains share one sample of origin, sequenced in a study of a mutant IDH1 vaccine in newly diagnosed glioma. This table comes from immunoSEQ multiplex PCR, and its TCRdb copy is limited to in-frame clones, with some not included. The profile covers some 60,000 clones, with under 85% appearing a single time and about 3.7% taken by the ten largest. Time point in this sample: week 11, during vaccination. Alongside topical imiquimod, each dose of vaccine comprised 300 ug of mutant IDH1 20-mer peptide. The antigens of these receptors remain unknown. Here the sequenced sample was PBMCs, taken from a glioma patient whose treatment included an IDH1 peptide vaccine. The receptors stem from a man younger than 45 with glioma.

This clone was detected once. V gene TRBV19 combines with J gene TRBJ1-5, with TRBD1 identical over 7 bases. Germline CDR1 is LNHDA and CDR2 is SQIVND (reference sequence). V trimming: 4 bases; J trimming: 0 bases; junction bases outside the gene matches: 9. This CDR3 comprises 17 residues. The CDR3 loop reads CASSTGTATYSNQPQHF. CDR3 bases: TGTGCCAGTAGTACAGGGACAGCGACTTATAGCAATCAGCCCCAGCATTTT.

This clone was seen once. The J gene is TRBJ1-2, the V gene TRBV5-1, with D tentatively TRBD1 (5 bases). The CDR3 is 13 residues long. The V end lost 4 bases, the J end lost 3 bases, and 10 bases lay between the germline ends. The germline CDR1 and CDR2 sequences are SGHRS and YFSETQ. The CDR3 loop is CASSPDSYYGYTF. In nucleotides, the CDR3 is TGCGCCAGCAGCCCTGACAGCTACTATGGCTACACCTTC.

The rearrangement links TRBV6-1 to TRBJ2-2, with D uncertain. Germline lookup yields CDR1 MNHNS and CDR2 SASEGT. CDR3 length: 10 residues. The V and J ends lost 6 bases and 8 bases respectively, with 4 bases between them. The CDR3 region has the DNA TGTGCCAGCAGGTTAGGGGAGCTGTTTTTT. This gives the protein CASRLGELFF.

This CDR3 reads CASSSRQANFLGAFF. DNA for the CDR3: TGTGCCAGCAGTAGCAGACAGGCTAATTTCCTAGGAGCTTTCTTT. The rearrangement uses TRBV7-2 and TRBJ1-1; possibly TRBD1 for D (6 bases). Germline V gene data show CDR1 as SGHTA and CDR2 as FQGNSA. The CDR3 sequence is 15 residues long. Between the trimmed V and J ends, which lost 6 bases and 10 bases, there was a span of 24 bases.

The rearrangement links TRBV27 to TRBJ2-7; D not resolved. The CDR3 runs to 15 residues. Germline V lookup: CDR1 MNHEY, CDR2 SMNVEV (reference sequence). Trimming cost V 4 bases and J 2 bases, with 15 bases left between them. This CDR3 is CASSSGPRLPYEQYF. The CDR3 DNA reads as TGTGCCAGCAGTTCGGGCCCTAGGCTCCCCTACGAGCAGTACTTC.

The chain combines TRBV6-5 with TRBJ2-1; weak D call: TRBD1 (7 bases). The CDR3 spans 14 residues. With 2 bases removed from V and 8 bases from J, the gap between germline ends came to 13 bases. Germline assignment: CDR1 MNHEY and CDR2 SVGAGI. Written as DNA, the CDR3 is TGTGCCAGCAGTTACGCAGGGGGGAGCGATGAGCAGTTCTTC. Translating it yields CASSYAGGSDEQFF.

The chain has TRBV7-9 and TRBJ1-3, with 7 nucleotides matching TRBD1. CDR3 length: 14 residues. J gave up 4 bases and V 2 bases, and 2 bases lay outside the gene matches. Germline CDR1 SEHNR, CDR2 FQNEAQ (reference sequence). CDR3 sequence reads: CASSLNRGGNTIYF. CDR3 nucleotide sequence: TGTGCCAGCAGCTTAAACAGGGGAGGAAACACCATATATTTT.

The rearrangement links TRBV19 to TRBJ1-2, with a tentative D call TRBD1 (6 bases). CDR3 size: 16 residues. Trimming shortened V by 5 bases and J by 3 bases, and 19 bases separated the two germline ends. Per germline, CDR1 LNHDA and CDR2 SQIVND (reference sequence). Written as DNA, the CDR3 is TGTGCCAGTAGTGAGAAGTACAGGGATCTGTACTATGGCTACACCTTC. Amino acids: CASSEKYRDLYYGYTF. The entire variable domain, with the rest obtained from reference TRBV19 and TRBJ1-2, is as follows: DGGITQSPKYLFRKEGQNVTLSCEQNLNHDAMYWYRQDPGQGLRLIYYSQIVNDFQKGDIAEGYSVSREKKESFPLTVTSAQKNPTAFYLCASSEKYRDLYYGYTFGSGTRLTVV.

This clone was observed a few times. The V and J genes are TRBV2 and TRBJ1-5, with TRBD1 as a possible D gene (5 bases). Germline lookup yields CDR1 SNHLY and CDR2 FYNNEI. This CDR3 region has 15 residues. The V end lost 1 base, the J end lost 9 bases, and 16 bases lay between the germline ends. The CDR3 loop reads CASSEERTHSPPQHF. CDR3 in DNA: TGTGCCAGCAGTGAAGAAAGGACACATAGTCCGCCCCAGCATTTT. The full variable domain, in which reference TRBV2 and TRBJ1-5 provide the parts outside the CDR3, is EPEVTQTPSHQVTQMGQEVILRCVPISNHLYFYWYRQILGQKVEFLVSFYNNEISEKSEIFDDQFSVERPDGSNFTLKIRSTKLEDSAMYFCASSEERTHSPPQHFGDGTRLSIL.

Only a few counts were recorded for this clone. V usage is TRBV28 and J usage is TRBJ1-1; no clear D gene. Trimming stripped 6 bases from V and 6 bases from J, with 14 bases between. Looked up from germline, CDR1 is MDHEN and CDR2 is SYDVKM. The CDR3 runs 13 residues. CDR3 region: CASSFRPQAEAFF. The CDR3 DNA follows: TGTGCCAGCAGCTTTAGGCCGCAAGCTGAAGCTTTCTTT.

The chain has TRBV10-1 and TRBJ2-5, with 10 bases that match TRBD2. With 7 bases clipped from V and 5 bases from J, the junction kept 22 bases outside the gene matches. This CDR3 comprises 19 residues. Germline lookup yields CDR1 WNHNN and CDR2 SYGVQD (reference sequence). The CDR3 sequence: CASIPSTLAGTAGGETQYF. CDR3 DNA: TGCGCCAGCATCCCATCCACGCTAGCGGGGACAGCGGGGGGGGAGACCCAGTACTTC.

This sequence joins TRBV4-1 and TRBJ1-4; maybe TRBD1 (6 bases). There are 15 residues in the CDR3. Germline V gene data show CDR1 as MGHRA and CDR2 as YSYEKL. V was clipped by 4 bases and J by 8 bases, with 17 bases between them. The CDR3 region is CASSLIGGGREKLFF. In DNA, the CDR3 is TGCGCCAGCAGCCTCATAGGGGGGGGTCGGGAAAAACTGTTTTTT.

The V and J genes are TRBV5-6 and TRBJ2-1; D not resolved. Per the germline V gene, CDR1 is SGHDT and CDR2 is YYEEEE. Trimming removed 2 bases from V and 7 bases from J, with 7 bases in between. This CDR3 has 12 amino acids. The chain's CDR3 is CASSLSMNEQFF. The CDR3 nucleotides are TGTGCCAGCAGCTTAAGTATGAATGAGCAGTTCTTC.

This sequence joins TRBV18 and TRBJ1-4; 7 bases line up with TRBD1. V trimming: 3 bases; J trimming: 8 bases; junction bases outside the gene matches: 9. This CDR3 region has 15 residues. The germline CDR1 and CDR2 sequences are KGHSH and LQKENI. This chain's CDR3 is CASSPSGTATEKLFF. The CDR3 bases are TGTGCCAGCTCACCCTCCGGGACAGCAACCGAAAAACTGTTTTTT.

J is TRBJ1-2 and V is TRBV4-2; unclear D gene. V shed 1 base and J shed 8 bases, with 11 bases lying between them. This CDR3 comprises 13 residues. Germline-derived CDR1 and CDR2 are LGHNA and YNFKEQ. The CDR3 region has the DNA TGTGCCAGCAGCCAAGGAGCGAAGGAGGGCTACACCTTC. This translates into CASSQGAKEGYTF.

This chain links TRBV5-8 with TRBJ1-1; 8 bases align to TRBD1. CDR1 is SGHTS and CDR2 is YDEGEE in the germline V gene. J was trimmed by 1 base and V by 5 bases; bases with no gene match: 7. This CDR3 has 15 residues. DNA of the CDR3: TGTGCCAGCAGTCCCTTGGACAGGGAGAACACTGAAGCTTTCTTT. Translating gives CASSPLDRENTEAFF.

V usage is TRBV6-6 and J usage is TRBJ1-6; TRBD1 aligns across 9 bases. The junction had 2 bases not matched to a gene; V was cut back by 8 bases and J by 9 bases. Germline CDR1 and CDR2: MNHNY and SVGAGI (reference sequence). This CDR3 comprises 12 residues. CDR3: CASGTGSSPLHF. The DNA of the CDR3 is TGTGCCAGCGGGACAGGGAGTTCACCCCTCCACTTT.

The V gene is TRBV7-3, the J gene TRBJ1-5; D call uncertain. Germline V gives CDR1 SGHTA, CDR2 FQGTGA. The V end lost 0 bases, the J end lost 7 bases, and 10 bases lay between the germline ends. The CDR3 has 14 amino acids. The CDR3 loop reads CASSLTGGGQPQHF. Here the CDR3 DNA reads TGTGCCAGCAGCTTAACGGGCGGAGGGCAGCCCCAGCATTTT.

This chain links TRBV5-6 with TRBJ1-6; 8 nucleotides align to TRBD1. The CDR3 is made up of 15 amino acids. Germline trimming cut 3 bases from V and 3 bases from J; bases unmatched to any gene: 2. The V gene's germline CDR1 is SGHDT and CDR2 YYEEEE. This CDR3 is CASSSGQGYNSPLHF. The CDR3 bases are TGTGCCAGCAGCTCAGGACAGGGCTATAATTCACCCCTCCACTTT. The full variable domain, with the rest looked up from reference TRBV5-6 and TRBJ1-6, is DAGVTQSPTHLIKTRGQQVTLRCSPKSGHDTVSWYQQALGQGPQFIFQYYEEEERQRGNFPDRFSGHQFPNYSSELNVNALLLGDSALYLCASSSGQGYNSPLHFGNGTRLTVT.

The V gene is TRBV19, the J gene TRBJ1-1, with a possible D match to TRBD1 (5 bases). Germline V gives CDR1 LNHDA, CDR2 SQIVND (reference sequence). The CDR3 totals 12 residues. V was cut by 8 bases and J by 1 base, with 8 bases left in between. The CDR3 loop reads CASGGGNTEAFF. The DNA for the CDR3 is TGTGCCAGTGGGGGGGGGAACACTGAAGCTTTCTTT. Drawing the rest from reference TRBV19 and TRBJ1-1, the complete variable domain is DGGITQSPKYLFRKEGQNVTLSCEQNLNHDAMYWYRQDPGQGLRLIYYSQIVNDFQKGDIAEGYSVSREKKESFPLTVTSAQKNPTAFYLCASGGGNTEAFFGQGTRLTVV.

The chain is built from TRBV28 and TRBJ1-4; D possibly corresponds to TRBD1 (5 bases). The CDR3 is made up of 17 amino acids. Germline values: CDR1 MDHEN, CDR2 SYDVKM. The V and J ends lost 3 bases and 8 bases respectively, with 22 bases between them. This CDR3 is CASSFWFKLKGLEKLFF. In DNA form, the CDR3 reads TGTGCCAGCAGTTTCTGGTTTAAGTTGAAGGGACTCGAAAAACTGTTTTTT.

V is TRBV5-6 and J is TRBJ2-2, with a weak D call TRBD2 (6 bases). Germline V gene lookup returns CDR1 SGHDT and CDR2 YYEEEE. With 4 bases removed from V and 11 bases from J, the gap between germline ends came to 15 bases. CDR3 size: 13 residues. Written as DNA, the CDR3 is TGTGCCAGCAGCCCCCTATGGGGGGAAGAGCTGTTTTTT. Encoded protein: CASSPLWGEELFF.

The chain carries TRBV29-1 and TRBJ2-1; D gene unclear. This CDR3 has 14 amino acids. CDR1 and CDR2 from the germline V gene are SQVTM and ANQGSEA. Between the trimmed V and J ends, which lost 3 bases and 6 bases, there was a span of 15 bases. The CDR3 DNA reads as TGCAGCGTTGACCGGGCAGACATCAGCAATGAGCAGTTCTTC. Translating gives CSVDRADISNEQFF.

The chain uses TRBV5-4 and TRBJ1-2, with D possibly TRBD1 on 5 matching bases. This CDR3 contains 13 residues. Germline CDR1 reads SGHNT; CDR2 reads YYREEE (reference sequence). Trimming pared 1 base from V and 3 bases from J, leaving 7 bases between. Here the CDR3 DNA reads TGTGCCAGCAGCTTGAGACAGTACTATGGCTACACCTTC. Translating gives CASSLRQYYGYTF.

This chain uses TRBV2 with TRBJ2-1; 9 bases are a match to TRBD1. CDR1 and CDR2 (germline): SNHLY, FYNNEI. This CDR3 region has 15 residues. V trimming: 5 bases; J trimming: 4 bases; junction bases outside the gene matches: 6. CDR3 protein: CASSLQGADYNEQFF. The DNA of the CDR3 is TGTGCCAGCAGTCTACAGGGGGCGGATTACAATGAGCAGTTCTTC. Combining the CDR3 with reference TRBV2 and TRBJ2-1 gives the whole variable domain EPEVTQTPSHQVTQMGQEVILRCVPISNHLYFYWYRQILGQKVEFLVSFYNNEISEKSEIFDDQFSVERPDGSNFTLKIRSTKLEDSAMYFCASSLQGADYNEQFFGPGTRLTVL.

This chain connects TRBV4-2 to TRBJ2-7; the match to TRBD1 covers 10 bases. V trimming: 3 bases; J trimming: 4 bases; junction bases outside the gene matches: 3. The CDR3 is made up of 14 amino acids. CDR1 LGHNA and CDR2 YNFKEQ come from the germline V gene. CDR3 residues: CASSQRDRGYEQYF. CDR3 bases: TGTGCCAGCAGCCAGAGGGACAGGGGTTACGAGCAGTACTTC.

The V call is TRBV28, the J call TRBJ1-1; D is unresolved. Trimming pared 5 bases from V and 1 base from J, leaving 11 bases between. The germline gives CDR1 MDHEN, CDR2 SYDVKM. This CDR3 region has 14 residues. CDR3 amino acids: CASSPFWENTEAFF. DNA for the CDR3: TGTGCCAGCAGTCCTTTTTGGGAGAACACTGAAGCTTTCTTT.

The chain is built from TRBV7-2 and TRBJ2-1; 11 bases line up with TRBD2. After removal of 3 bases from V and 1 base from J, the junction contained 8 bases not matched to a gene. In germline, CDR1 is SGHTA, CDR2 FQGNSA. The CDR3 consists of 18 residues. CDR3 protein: CASSLVTSGGFSYNEQFF. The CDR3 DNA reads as TGTGCCAGCAGCTTGGTAACTAGCGGGGGATTTTCCTACAATGAGCAGTTCTTC.

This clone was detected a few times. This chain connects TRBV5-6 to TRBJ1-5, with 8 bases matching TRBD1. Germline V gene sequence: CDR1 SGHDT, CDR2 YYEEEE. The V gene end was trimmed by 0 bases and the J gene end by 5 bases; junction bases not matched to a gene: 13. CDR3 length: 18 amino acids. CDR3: CASSLARSDRGSHQPQHF. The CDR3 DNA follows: TGTGCCAGCAGCTTGGCCCGGTCCGACAGGGGTTCCCATCAGCCCCAGCATTTT.

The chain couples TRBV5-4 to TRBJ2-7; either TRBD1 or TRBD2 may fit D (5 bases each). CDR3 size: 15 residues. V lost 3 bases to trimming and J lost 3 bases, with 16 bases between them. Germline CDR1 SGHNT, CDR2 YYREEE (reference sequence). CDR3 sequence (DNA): TGTGCCAGCAGCTCTCCACGGGACGGATACTACGAGCAGTACTTC. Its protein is CASSSPRDGYYEQYF.